The clone carrying this T cell receptor (beta chain) was seen a few times. These data belong to a study of blood T cell repertoires in COVID-19. Study context: From T cells, B-cell-depleted T cells, or PBMCs came the material, which was cDNA or gDNA.

Authors' analysis steps: Amplification from reference gene primers served as the basis for estimated nucleated cell counts. Libraries were prepared by immunoSEQ multiplex PCR; TCRdb keeps only in-frame clonotypes and omits some of them. From that table come the V and J calls and clone size; the DNA was used to work out D and trimming. The sample consists of about 120,000 clones, about nine tenths of them appearing once. The sequencing sample was made of peripheral blood. The TCR was taken from a human donor with active COVID-19. The donor label of this sample is uncertain.

CDR3 nucleotides: TGTGCCACCAGCAGGCCCGCCACGGGTGAAGCTTTCTTT. Its protein product is CATSRPATGEAFF. The chain employs TRBV15 and TRBJ1-1; D uncertain. Germline V gene lookup returns CDR1 LNHNV and CDR2 YYDKDF (reference sequence). This CDR3 is 13 amino acids long. Trimming removed 3 bases from V and 7 bases from J, with 12 bases in between.